One sample yielded the 15 T cell receptor beta chains listed below, sequenced in a study of blood T cells in healthy people across ages. The use of a sample-barcoded 5' primer and a J-beta primer mix characterized a second PCR of roughly 7 to 12 cycles. In TCRdb, the 5' RACE reads were re-called with MiXCR into one record per CDR3 protein. Of about 1.6 million distinct CDR3 sequences listed, roughly a third are singletons. Sequencing used blood. The receptor set was obtained from a woman in her thirties in good health.

About this clonotype itself: Germline and junction disagree at one end, which may indicate a read error. The rearrangement uses TRBV5-1 and TRBJ1-1, with 7 bases that match TRBD1. CDR3 length equals 14 residues. Germline lookup yields CDR1 SGHRS and CDR2 YFSETQ. CDR3 sequence: CASSRGQMNTKAFF. The CDR3 nucleotides are TGCGCCAGCAGTAGGGGACAGATGAACACTAAAGCTTTCTTT.

The chain combines TRBV12-3 or TRBV12-4 with TRBJ2-2, with TRBD1 identical over 11 bases. Germline trimming cut 6 bases from V and 6 bases from J; bases unmatched to any gene: 6. The CDR3 is made up of 15 amino acids. The CDR3 protein is CASRWTGGASGELFF. The CDR3 DNA follows: TGTGCCAGCAGGTGGACAGGGGGCGCTTCCGGGGAGCTGTTTTTT.

The J gene is TRBJ1-2, the V gene TRBV27; tentative D call: TRBD1 (5 bases). This CDR3 has 13 amino acids. With 6 bases removed from V and 7 bases from J, the gap between germline ends came to 15 bases. From germline, CDR1 is MNHEY and CDR2 SMNVEV (reference sequence). In nucleotides, the CDR3 is TGTGCCAGCAGGTCGGGGGGAGGGGCTGGCTACACCTTC. Translated, it gives CASRSGGGAGYTF.

The DNA of the CDR3 is TGTGCCAGCAGCCCGGGACATCGGAACACTGAAGCTTTCTTT. Protein: CASSPGHRNTEAFF. The rearrangement uses TRBV11-2 and TRBJ1-1; the D gene is possibly TRBD1 (6 bases). Trimming pared 5 bases from V and 1 base from J, leaving 11 bases between. Germline V lookup: CDR1 SGHAT, CDR2 FQNNGV. This CDR3 region has 14 residues.

There are a few counts of this clonotype. This chain links TRBV12-3 or TRBV12-4 with TRBJ2-7; a possible D gene is TRBD1 (5 bases). Trimming took 7 bases from V and 5 from J, leaving 9 bases between them. CDR3 length: 11 residues. The CDR3 DNA reads as TGTGCCAGCACCTGGGGCGACGAGCAGTACTTC. This translates into CASTWGDEQYF.

V is TRBV28 and J is TRBJ2-3; 11 bases fit TRBD2. This CDR3 has 17 residues. The trim removed 2 bases at V and 5 bases at J, leaving 9 bases unmatched. The germline CDR1 and CDR2 sequences are MDHEN and SYDVKM. The CDR3 DNA is TGTGCCAGCAGTTTAGTGGGACTAGCGGAGGCGGGAGATACGCAGTATTTT. As protein: CASSLVGLAEAGDTQYF.

This clonotype has just a few counts. The rearrangement uses TRBV29-1 and TRBJ2-7; D perhaps matches TRBD2 (5 bases). Germline lookup yields CDR1 SQVTM and CDR2 ANQGSEA. V was clipped by 5 bases and J by 5 bases, with 19 bases between them. CDR3 length: 14 amino acids. CDR3 in DNA: TGCAGCGTTAAAGCGGCAGGAAAGTTGGACGAGCAGTACTTC. It codes for CSVKAAGKLDEQYF.

The chain joins TRBV4-1 to TRBJ2-5; TRBD2 matches 7 bases. From germline, CDR1 is MGHRA and CDR2 YSYEKL. J was trimmed by 4 bases and V by 4 bases; bases with no gene match: 12. The CDR3 runs to 16 residues. The CDR3 DNA is TGCGCCAGCAGCCCCATAATACTAGCGAAGGGAGAGACCCAGTACTTC. It is translated as CASSPIILAKGETQYF.

V and J are TRBV27 and TRBJ2-3, with TRBD2 matching over 10 bases. CDR1 is MNHEY, CDR2 SMNVEV, per germline (reference sequence). The length of the CDR3 is 13 residues. With V trimmed by 5 bases and J by 12 bases, 8 bases remained unmatched. The CDR3 nucleotides are TGTGCCAGCAGTCCCCGACTAGCGGGCCAACAGTATTTT. Its protein product is CASSPRLAGQQYF.

The chain links TRBV7-9 to TRBJ2-7, with 7 bases fitting TRBD2. The CDR3 has 15 residues. Germline CDR1 is SEHNR and CDR2 is FQNEAQ (reference sequence). V lost 2 bases to trimming and J lost 2 bases; unmatched junction nucleotides: 6. The chain's CDR3 is CASSLTSESPYEQYF. Here the CDR3 DNA reads TGTGCCAGCAGCTTAACTAGCGAGAGCCCCTACGAGCAGTACTTC. The entire variable domain, with the rest obtained from reference TRBV7-9 and TRBJ2-7, is as follows: DTGVSQNPRHKITKRGQNVTFRCDPISEHNRLYWYRQTLGQGPEFLTYFQNEAQLEKSRLLSDRFSAERPKGSFSTLEIQRTEQGDSAMYLCASSLTSESPYEQYFGPGTRLTVT.

The genes are TRBV28 and TRBJ2-3; 14 bases are a match to TRBD2. Germline values: CDR1 MDHEN, CDR2 SYDVKM. After removal of 7 bases from V and 5 bases from J, the junction contained 8 bases not matched to a gene. This CDR3 is built from 16 residues. The CDR3 here is CASIPSGTSGRDTQYF. The CDR3 DNA sequence: TGTGCCAGCATTCCCTCCGGGACTAGCGGGAGAGATACGCAGTATTTT. Filled out from reference TRBV28 and TRBJ2-3, the complete variable domain reads DVKVTQSSRYLVKRTGEKVFLECVQDMDHENMFWYRQDPGLGLRLIYFSYDVKMKEKGDIPEGYSVSREKKERFSLILESASTNQTSMYLCASIPSGTSGRDTQYFGPGTRLTVL.

This chain joins TRBV9 and TRBJ2-5; 9 bases fit TRBD2. The V gene end was trimmed by 0 bases and the J gene end by 2 bases; junction bases not matched to a gene: 5. Germline CDR1 reads SGDLS; CDR2 reads YYNGEE. This CDR3 is built from 16 residues. CDR3 region: CASSVGLAGRQETQYF. The DNA of the CDR3 is TGTGCCAGCAGCGTAGGCCTAGCGGGAAGACAAGAGACCCAGTACTTC.

This clonotype was detected only a few times. This chain links TRBV9 with TRBJ2-7; D not resolved. The CDR3 is 13 amino acids. With 4 bases removed from V and 2 bases from J, the gap between germline ends came to 10 bases. In germline, CDR1 is SGDLS, CDR2 YYNGEE. Here the CDR3 reads CASSPRTPYEQYF. Here the CDR3 DNA reads TGTGCCAGCAGCCCGCGGACCCCCTACGAGCAGTACTTC.

This chain joins TRBV6-2 or TRBV6-3 and TRBJ2-7, with 8 bases lining up with TRBD2. The CDR3 loop spans 16 amino acids. After removal of 8 bases from V and 0 bases from J, the junction contained 12 bases not matched to a gene. CDR1 is MNHEY and CDR2 is SVGEGT in the germline V gene. CDR3: CASLRPGGGSSYEQYF. The CDR3 DNA sequence: TGTGCCAGCCTCCGACCCGGCGGGGGGAGCTCCTACGAGCAGTACTTC.

The chain joins TRBV6-5 to TRBJ1-1, with D perhaps matching TRBD1 (6 bases). The germline V and J ends were trimmed by 4 bases and 5 bases, with 17 bases remaining between them. This CDR3 has 15 amino acids. CDR1 MNHEY and CDR2 SVGAGI come from the germline V gene. This CDR3 reads CASSFTGFGETEAFF. CDR3 nucleotide sequence: TGTGCCAGCAGTTTTACAGGGTTTGGGGAGACTGAAGCTTTCTTT.